This T cell receptor (beta chain) was observed in a study of T cells in Graves' hyperthyroidism and ophthalmopathy. Only a few counts were recorded for this clonotype. The CDR3 covers 13 residues. The V end was cut by 6 bases, the J end by 6 bases, with 13 bases between. Per germline, CDR1 MNHNS and CDR2 SASEGT. TCR beta CDR3 regions were amplified from RNA transcripts. The HTBI primer set drove a first-round RT-PCR of the TCR CDR3. Via MiXCR, TCRdb re-called the multiplex PCR reads, giving one row per CDR3 protein. The sample has 350,000 to 400,000 distinct CDR3 sequences, approximately 13% seen once.

The rearrangement joins TRBV6-1 to TRBJ2-3; D might be TRBD1 or TRBD2, each matching 5 bases. The sample was blood. The sequence was collected from a woman between 55 and 75 years old with Graves' hyperthyroidism. CDR3 sequence: CASRPPGHDTQYF. The CDR3 coding sequence is TGTGCCAGCAGGCCGCCGGGGCACGATACGCAGTATTTT.